The source of this T cell receptor (beta chain) is a study of siplizumab effects on memory and regulatory T cells (dated by TCRdb to about 2019). Context from the whole study: The effect of the anti-CD2 antibody siplizumab on alloreactive T-cell subsets was examined in allogeneic mixed lymphocyte reactions constructed from human PBMCs.

Results the study describes overall, beyond this receptor: Whether proliferating Tregs from siplizumab cultures were suppressive was not functionally confirmed. Roughly 80-96% of proliferating CD4+ or CD8+ clones could not be assigned a naive or memory phenotype. Among mappable alloreactive CD4+ clones, an average Treg-derived fraction of 68.8% was observed with siplizumab, compared with about 25% in control reactions. Because sequences below about 10^-5 frequency were poorly captured, only a minor fraction of alloreactive clones could be mapped to unstimulated subsets. Unstimulated naive T cells appeared more diverse than memory T cells, and naive cells seemed to contribute substantially to the alloresponse. The cumulative frequency of alloreactive sequences that could be traced back to unstimulated CD4+ memory T cells was significantly reduced by siplizumab.

In a few donor pairs, further sequencing was done on unstimulated CD8+ naive, CD4+ memory, CD8+ TEMRA, CD4+ naive and CD8+ effector memory subsets. TCRbeta CDR3 sequencing was performed on sorted unstimulated T cells and on proliferating T cells recovered from mixed lymphocyte reactions. Fresh whole blood from around 11 HLA-typed healthy donors was used to isolate PBMCs. Libraries were built with the immunoSEQ multiplex PCR assay. Some 100,000 TCR templates per sample were assayed by the deep sequencing platform. Genomic DNA extracted from sorted T cells was used for TCRbeta CDR3 sequencing. The authors' analysis ran thus. The R programming language was used for clonal analysis of the TCRbeta CDR3 data. Unstimulated samples were compared with post-reaction CFSE-low samples to define alloreactive CD4+ and CD8+ clones. Regulatory or non-regulatory origin was assigned to alloreactive CD4+ clones by matching of sequences to sorted unstimulated Treg and non-Treg repertoires. TCRdb's version of the immuneACCESS table is confined to in-frame rearrangements and falls short of the full clone set. An unresolved V gene accounts for under half of the shortfall where checked; the remainder is of unknown origin. V, J and clone size were drawn from that table, and D and trimming were deduced from the DNA. Across this sample there are some 100,000 clones, with about 96% seen only once. The ten top clones hold 0.025% to 0.035% of the sample.

Concerning this clone: The antigen it binds to is not known. No per-base quality is available; no much larger clone lies one base away.

The CDR3, cysteine through phenylalanine, is 17 amino acids long. The only DNA kept is the CDR3, 51 bases in frame from the first base. CDR1 and CDR2, per the germline V gene, are SGHRS and YFSETQ. V lost 0 bases and J lost 9 bases, and the count of bases not matched to a germline gene is 12. The specimen was naive CD4+ T cells sorted from blood. The cell subset or site label, as the study defines it: unstimulated naive T cells. The receptor was derived from a human donor in good health. Recombination joined TRBV5-1 with TRBJ2-1, with 10 bases in between that match TRBD1. The nucleotides read TGCGCCAGCAGCTTGGCCGGGAGACAGGGGGCATATGTTGAGCAGTTCTTC. The encoded protein is CASSLAGRQGAYVEQFF.